This entry lists 18 T cell receptor beta chains sequenced from one sample in a study of cytomegalovirus exposure and HLA in healthy donors. Amplification used 60 Vbeta primers and 13 Jbeta primers. Libraries were prepared by immunoSEQ multiplex PCR; TCRdb keeps only in-frame clonotypes and omits some of them. The sample includes over 100,000 clones, almost 70% seen only once; the top ten take 8.7%. Sequenced sample: PBMCs. These receptors originate from a man aged 25-45 years in good health and CMV-seropositive.

This clone was recorded only once. Compared with germline, one end of the junction differs, possibly owing to a read error. The genes are TRBV4-2 and TRBJ2-2; 13 bases align to TRBD2. Germline loops: CDR1 LGHNA, CDR2 YNFKEQ. This CDR3 spans 21 amino acids. The CDR3: CAGSQRLAGGSPSANTGELFF. The CDR3 nucleotides are TGTGCCGGCAGCCAAAGACTAGCGGGGGGATCCCCAAGCGCTAACACCGGGGAGCTGTTTTTT.

The genes are TRBV6-5 and TRBJ2-3; possible D gene TRBD2, 5 bases. Germline loops: CDR1 MNHEY, CDR2 SVGAGI. Deletions cut 4 bases from V and 1 base from J, with 9 bases between. The CDR3 spans 14 residues. CDR3: CASSSISGTDTQYF. As DNA, the CDR3 is TGTGCCAGCAGTTCCATTAGCGGCACAGATACGCAGTATTTT.

This chain joins TRBV11-2 and TRBJ2-2; D unresolved. Germline V lookup: CDR1 SGHAT, CDR2 FQNNGV. This CDR3 contains 14 residues. V was trimmed by 1 base and J by 3 bases, leaving 6 bases between them. The DNA for the CDR3 is TGTGCCAGCAGCTTAGTATCGGACACCGGGGAGCTGTTTTTT. As protein: CASSLVSDTGELFF.

This clone has only a few counts. Relative to the germline gene, one junction end is altered; a read error may explain this. The chain is built from TRBV19 and TRBJ1-5; 9 bases map to TRBD1. The V gene's germline CDR1 is LNHDA and CDR2 SQIVND (reference sequence). CDR3 size: 17 residues. The CDR3 loop reads CAISMSWTGAPNQPQHF. As DNA, the CDR3 is TGTGCCATTAGTATGTCCTGGACAGGGGCCCCCAATCAGCCCCAGCATTTT.

The CDR3 sequence is CSVQGAGEQYF. CDR3 coding DNA: TGCAGCGTGCAGGGGGCGGGGGAGCAGTACTTC. This chain uses TRBV29-1 with TRBJ2-7, with 8 bases matching TRBD1. The length of the CDR3 is 11 residues. Germline loops: CDR1 SQVTM, CDR2 ANQGSEA. V dropped 6 bases and J dropped 7; count of bases not matched to a gene: 5.

The V and J genes are TRBV6-1 and TRBJ2-2; 10 bases map to TRBD1. The length of the CDR3 is 15 residues. V gave up 2 bases and J gave up 6 bases; unmatched junction bases: 3. The V gene's germline CDR1 is MNHNS and CDR2 SASEGT. CDR3 nucleotide sequence: TGTGCCAGCAGTGAAAAGGGACAGGGGTCCGGGGAGCTGTTTTTT. Its protein is CASSEKGQGSGELFF.

The chain couples TRBV27 to TRBJ2-7; 9 bases align to TRBD1. This CDR3 is 13 amino acids long. The junction had 7 bases not matched to a gene; V was cut back by 7 bases and J by 6 bases. Germline CDR1 reads MNHEY; CDR2 reads SMNVEV (reference sequence). The CDR3 coding sequence is TGTGCCAGCACCTCCGGGACAGGGACCGAGCAGTACTTC. It codes for CASTSGTGTEQYF.

This chain joins TRBV15 and TRBJ1-1; D is possibly TRBD1 (5 bases). The CDR3 is 15 amino acids. CDR1 is LNHNV, CDR2 YYDKDF, per germline (reference sequence). Between the trimmed V and J ends, which lost 1 base and 1 base, there was a span of 10 bases. CDR3 in amino acids: CATSRGGSENTEAFF. In DNA, the CDR3 is TGTGCCACCAGCAGAGGGGGCAGCGAGAACACTGAAGCTTTCTTT.

Concerning this clone itself: The junction departs from germline at one end; a sequencing error may be responsible. The V gene is TRBV7-9, the J gene TRBJ2-2; 8 positions match TRBD1. The CDR3 spans 16 residues. CDR1 is SEHNR and CDR2 is FQNEAQ in the germline V gene (reference sequence). CDR3 sequence reads: CSSSLAQGASPGELFF. In nucleotides, the CDR3 is TGTTCCAGCAGCTTAGCCCAGGGGGCTTCCCCCGGGGAGCTGTTTTTT.

This clone was observed a handful of times. The chain is built from TRBV6-4 and TRBJ2-1; D call uncertain. This CDR3 has 14 residues. The V and J ends lost 5 bases and 7 bases respectively, with 15 bases between them. Germline V gene lookup returns CDR1 MRHNA and CDR2 SNTAGT. This CDR3 is CASSRSVEDNEQFF. CDR3 DNA sequence: TGTGCCAGCAGTCGAAGCGTTGAAGATAATGAGCAGTTCTTC.

This chain uses TRBV19 with TRBJ1-4, with 10 nucleotides matching TRBD1. CDR3 length equals 15 residues. V was pared by 3 bases and J by 8 bases, with 6 bases of the junction left unmatched. Germline V gene data show CDR1 as LNHDA and CDR2 as SQIVND (reference sequence). CDR3 DNA sequence: TGTGCCAGTAGTATCGGGACAGGGGATGGCGAAAAACTGTTTTTT. This encodes CASSIGTGDGEKLFF.

V usage is TRBV25-1 and J usage is TRBJ2-1; D gene ambiguous. Trimming left V 1 base short and J 0 bases short, with 13 bases between. This CDR3 region has 17 residues. The germline V gene has CDR1 MGHDK and CDR2 SYGVNS. The CDR3 DNA follows: TGTGCCAGCAGTGAATTTGTGGTCACGAGCTCCTACAATGAGCAGTTCTTC. Translated, it gives CASSEFVVTSSYNEQFF.

V gene TRBV19 combines with J gene TRBJ2-7, with 11 bases fitting TRBD1. CDR3 size: 13 residues. Germline CDR1 LNHDA, CDR2 SQIVND (reference sequence). With V trimmed by 9 bases and J by 4 bases, 5 bases remained unmatched. The CDR3 DNA reads TGTGCCAGCTCGGACAGGGGGCCGTACGAGCAGTACTTC. Translated: CASSDRGPYEQYF. The full variable domain, its missing parts supplied by reference TRBV19 and TRBJ2-7, is DGGITQSPKYLFRKEGQNVTLSCEQNLNHDAMYWYRQDPGQGLRLIYYSQIVNDFQKGDIAEGYSVSREKKESFPLTVTSAQKNPTAFYLCASSDRGPYEQYFGPGTRLTVT.

This clone was found a few times. The gene calls are TRBV18 and TRBJ2-2; 9 nucleotides match TRBD1. Germline values: CDR1 KGHSH, CDR2 LQKENI. The CDR3 has 17 amino acids. Trimming took 3 bases from V and 6 from J; bases not matched to a gene: 11. CDR3 sequence: CASSPLQGANRPGELFF. The CDR3 nucleotides are TGTGCCAGCTCACCGCTACAGGGGGCTAATCGTCCCGGGGAGCTGTTTTTT.

V gene TRBV9 combines with J gene TRBJ1-2, with 8 nucleotides matching TRBD1. Trimming removed 2 bases from V and 8 bases from J; junction bases left unmatched: 2. The CDR3 contains 12 residues. Germline CDR1 SGDLS, CDR2 YYNGEE. The CDR3 DNA reads TGTGCCAGCAGCGTGACAGGGGAAGGCTACACCTTC. It translates to CASSVTGEGYTF.

V and J are TRBV5-1 and TRBJ2-1, with D unresolved. Germline-derived CDR1 and CDR2 are SGHRS and YFSETQ. Trimming left V 3 bases short and J 3 bases short, with 13 bases between. CDR3 length: 15 amino acids. The CDR3 bases are TGCGCCAGCAGCTCTAGAGGCGGCCTCTACAATGAGCAGTTCTTC. Translating gives CASSSRGGLYNEQFF.

This clone was detected only a few times. The chain carries TRBV6-6 and TRBJ2-1; D unresolved. Trimming took off 3 bases at V and 8 bases at J, with 11 bases between the two ends. CDR3 size: 13 residues. Looked up from germline, CDR1 is MNHNY and CDR2 is SVGAGI (reference sequence). The CDR3 region is CASSYSEYHEQFF. CDR3 nucleotides: TGTGCCAGCAGTTATTCCGAGTATCATGAGCAGTTCTTC.

This clone was detected only once. This chain joins TRBV30 and TRBJ2-7; TRBD1 agrees at 9 bases. The CDR3 is made up of 15 amino acids. Germline lookup yields CDR1 GTSNPN and CDR2 SVGIG (reference sequence). V lost 3 bases, J lost 0 bases, and 6 bases stayed unmatched. The CDR3 DNA sequence: TGTGCCTGGAGCCTGGGACAGGGTAGCTCCTACGAGCAGTACTTC. It specifies CAWSLGQGSSYEQYF.